This note documents a single TCR beta chain sequence. Its specificity is unknown. This entry comes from a study of identical twins. The germline V gene has CDR1 MNHNS and CDR2 SASEGT. The CDR3 runs 17 residues. V shed 5 bases and J shed 0 bases, with 18 bases lying between them. Whole-study results and caveats: Whereas memory repertoires showed no such difference, abundant cord blood beta clonotypes carried fewer insertions. Zero-insertion results could be subject to partial confounding by invariant MAIT and iNKT cells.

One entry per CDR3 protein, called by TCRdb with MiXCR from the 5' RACE reads. The sample consists of 400,000 to 550,000 distinct CDR3 sequences, 20% to 25% of them appearing once. These data were also reused for a study on T cells expressing NK-cell markers.

This TCR came from a woman younger than 30 in good health. V usage is TRBV6-1 and J usage is TRBJ2-3; tentatively, D is TRBD1 (6 bases). The sample consisted of CD4+ T cells sorted from blood. The CDR3: CASSPQRGTGSTDTQYF. For the CDR3, the DNA is TGTGCCAGCAGTCCCCAAAGGGGGACGGGCAGCACAGATACGCAGTATTTT.